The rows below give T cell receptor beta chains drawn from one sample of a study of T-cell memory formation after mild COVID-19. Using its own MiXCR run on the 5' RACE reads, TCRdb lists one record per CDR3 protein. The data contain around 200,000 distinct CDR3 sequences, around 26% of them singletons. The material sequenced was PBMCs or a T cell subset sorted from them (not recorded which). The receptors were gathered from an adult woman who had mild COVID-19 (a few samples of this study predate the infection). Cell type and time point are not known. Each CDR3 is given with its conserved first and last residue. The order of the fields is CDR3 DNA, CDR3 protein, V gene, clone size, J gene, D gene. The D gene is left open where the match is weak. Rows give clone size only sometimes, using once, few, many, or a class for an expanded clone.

TGTGCCAGTATGGGCCAGCCGAACACCGGGGAGCTGTTTTTT,CASMGQPNTGELFF,TRBV19,few,TRBJ2-2,.
TGCAGTGCTAGCCGACAGGAGTACGAGCAGTACTTC,CSASRQEYEQYF,TRBV20-1,few,TRBJ2-7,.
TGTGCCAGCTCACTTCGGACTAGCGGCACAGATACGCAGTATTTT,CASSLRTSGTDTQYF,TRBV18,.,TRBJ2-3,TRBD2
TGTGCCAGCAGCGTAGGACTAGCGGTGTACAATGAGCAGTTCTTC,CASSVGLAVYNEQFF,TRBV9,few,TRBJ2-1,TRBD2
TGTGCCAGCAGCTTAGCAACACAGGTCATGAACACTGAAGCTTTCTTT,CASSLATQVMNTEAFF,TRBV11-3,.,TRBJ1-1,.
TGTGCCAGCAGCCTAAGACTTGGAACTAACTATGGCTACACCTTC,CASSLRLGTNYGYTF,TRBV5-6,.,TRBJ1-2,.
TGTGCCAGCAGACAGGGACAGGGGGCGCGCACCGGGGAGCTGTTTTTT,CASRQGQGARTGELFF,TRBV7-6,.,TRBJ2-2,TRBD1
TGTGCCAGCAGTTCCCGGGACTTGCGGACCTACGAGCAGTACTTC,CASSSRDLRTYEQYF,TRBV7-2,.,TRBJ2-7,.
TGCGCCAGCAGTGAGACGACAGGGAACTATGGCTACACCTTC,CASSETTGNYGYTF,TRBV10-2,.,TRBJ1-2,TRBD1
TGCGCCAGCAGCCAAGTTGGTGGGGGGCTATCCTACAATGAGCAGTTCTTC,CASSQVGGGLSYNEQFF,TRBV4-1,few,TRBJ2-1,.
TGTGCCACCAGTGATCCAAGACAGGGGGAACGCTATGGCTACACCTTC,CATSDPRQGERYGYTF,TRBV24-1,.,TRBJ1-2,TRBD1
TGTGCCAGCAGGCCTGAGGGGATTCAGCCCCAGCATTTT,CASRPEGIQPQHF,TRBV12-3/TRBV12-4,.,TRBJ1-5,.
TGTGCCAGCAGCGTAGGGGGACAGGGTTCCGGGGAGCTGTTTTTT,CASSVGGQGSGELFF,TRBV9,few,TRBJ2-2,TRBD1
TGTGCCAGCAGCCTAAGGCGGGACAGGGTGGACAATCAGCCCCAGCATTTT,CASSLRRDRVDNQPQHF,TRBV7-2,.,TRBJ1-5,TRBD1
TGTGCCACCAGCAGAGGGGATGCTAGCACAGATACGCAGTATTTT,CATSRGDASTDTQYF,TRBV24-1,.,TRBJ2-3,.
TGCAGCGTTGCGGGACAGGGCGGACCTGAAGCTTTCTTT,CSVAGQGGPEAFF,TRBV29-1,few,TRBJ1-1,TRBD1
TGTGCCACCAGTGACCGACAGGTTGGGCAGTTCTTC,CATSDRQVGQFF,TRBV24-1,.,TRBJ2-1,.
TGTGCCAGCAGCTTGGAACGACTAGCGGGAGAGTACACCGGGGAGCTGTTTTTT,CASSLERLAGEYTGELFF,TRBV11-2,.,TRBJ2-2,TRBD2
TGTGCCAGCAGCGAGTACAGGGGGCCTGAGAATGGCTACACCTTC,CASSEYRGPENGYTF,TRBV2,.,TRBJ1-2,TRBD1
TGCAGCGTTGAAAGGGACGGGGACGAGCAGTACTTC,CSVERDGDEQYF,TRBV29-1,few,TRBJ2-7,.
TGTGCCAGCAGTCGAGACAGCCTAAACACTGAAGCTTTCTTT,CASSRDSLNTEAFF,TRBV5-5,few,TRBJ1-1,.
TGTGCCAGCAGCCCCGCCGGGGTTGGTAAAGAGACCCAGTACTTC,CASSPAGVGKETQYF,TRBV7-3,.,TRBJ2-5,.
TGCGCCAGCAGCCAGCCCCCTAGCGGAGTAGCCAAAAACATTCAGTACTTC,CASSQPPSGVAKNIQYF,TRBV4-1,.,TRBJ2-4,TRBD2
TGTGCCACCAGCAACGTAATTAACACTGAAGCTTTCTTT,CATSNVINTEAFF,TRBV15,few,TRBJ1-1,.
TGTGCCTGGAGTAAACGGCCAGCACTGGACTATAATTCACCCCTCCACTTT,CAWSKRPALDYNSPLHF,TRBV30,.,TRBJ1-6,.
TGTGCCAGCCAGGGACTAGCGTGGGGAGGAGATACGCAGTATTTT,CASQGLAWGGDTQYF,TRBV27,.,TRBJ2-3,TRBD2
TGTGCCAGCAGCATTCGGGAAAGCAACATTCAGTACTTC,CASSIRESNIQYF,TRBV7-8,few,TRBJ2-4,.
TGTGCCAGCAGCGTAGAAGGGGCAGTTCCATCAGAGACCCAGTACTTC,CASSVEGAVPSETQYF,TRBV9,.,TRBJ2-5,.
TGCAGTGCTAGAGTTGTACTAGCGGAAAAGACCCAGTACTTC,CSARVVLAEKTQYF,TRBV20-1,few,TRBJ2-5,TRBD2
TGTGCCATCAGGGCCTCGGAGAACACTGAAGCTTTCTTT,CAIRASENTEAFF,TRBV10-3,few,TRBJ1-1,.
TGCGCCAGCAGAACGGAACGCGACGAGCAGTACTTC,CASRTERDEQYF,TRBV5-1,.,TRBJ2-7,.
TGCGCCAGCAGCTTGGAAAACGGTGGCTACAATGAGCAGTTCTTC,CASSLENGGYNEQFF,TRBV5-1,few,TRBJ2-1,.
TGTGCCAGCAGCCATCAGAGTGGAGCCGGGGAGCTGTTTTTT,CASSHQSGAGELFF,TRBV3-1,.,TRBJ2-2,.
TGTGCCAGCAGCTTAGTCGGCGGGGGGGTCCGAGATACGCAGTATTTT,CASSLVGGGVRDTQYF,TRBV7-8,.,TRBJ2-3,TRBD2
TGTGCCACCAGTGATTTTTCCGGGGGAAAAGCTTTCTTT,CATSDFSGGKAFF,TRBV24-1,once,TRBJ1-1,.
TGCGCCAGCAGCTTGGGGCACCATCCTGTCCCAAACACTGAAGCTTTCTTT,CASSLGHHPVPNTEAFF,TRBV5-1,few,TRBJ1-1,.
TGTGCCAGCAGCCCAGCCGGGACAGATTACAATGAGCAGTTCTTC,CASSPAGTDYNEQFF,TRBV4-2,.,TRBJ2-1,TRBD1
TGTGCCAGCAGCTTACGGCAGGGGGCAACCGGGGAGCTGTTTTTT,CASSLRQGATGELFF,TRBV7-2,few,TRBJ2-2,TRBD1
TGTGCCACCAGCCAAGACGGGTCTGGGGAGCTGTTTTTT,CATSQDGSGELFF,TRBV24-1,.,TRBJ2-2,.
TGTGCCAGCAGCCCCCGGCAGGTCGATAATTCACCCCTCCACTTT,CASSPRQVDNSPLHF,TRBV3-1,.,TRBJ1-6,.
TGTGCCAGCAGTGACTCGGCCGACAGTATCAATGAGCAGTTCTTC,CASSDSADSINEQFF,TRBV6-4,.,TRBJ2-1,.
TGCAGTGCTAGAGGCCCCAGGGTGAACTATGGCTACACCTTC,CSARGPRVNYGYTF,TRBV20-1,.,TRBJ1-2,.
TGTGCCAGCAGCCCGCTCAGGCCCGGGACAATCAATCAGCCCCAGCATTTT,CASSPLRPGTINQPQHF,TRBV3-1,.,TRBJ1-5,.
TGCGCCAGCAGCTTGAATACCGGACAGGCCTATGGCTACACCTTC,CASSLNTGQAYGYTF,TRBV5-1,.,TRBJ1-2,TRBD1
TGCGCCAGCAGTCTAACAGGAGCCTCGAGCTCCTACGAGCAGTACTTC,CASSLTGASSSYEQYF,TRBV5-1,.,TRBJ2-7,.
TGTGCCAGCAGCCAAAACCCGACTAGCGCTCTTGGGGGCGAGCAGTACTTC,CASSQNPTSALGGEQYF,TRBV4-2,few,TRBJ2-7,TRBD2
TGCGCCAGCAGCTTGGCACAGGACACTGAAGCTTTCTTT,CASSLAQDTEAFF,TRBV5-1,.,TRBJ1-1,.
TGTGCCAGCAGCTTGGCTCTAGCGGGAAAGCAAGAGACCCAGTACTTC,CASSLALAGKQETQYF,TRBV5-4,.,TRBJ2-5,TRBD2
TGCGCCAGCAGCTCACTAGCCCAGGCCTACAATGAGCAGTTCTTC,CASSSLAQAYNEQFF,TRBV5-1,.,TRBJ2-1,.
TGTGCCAGCAGTCCGACAGGGACCTTGTACCAAGAGACCCAGTACTTC,CASSPTGTLYQETQYF,TRBV12-3/TRBV12-4,.,TRBJ2-5,TRBD1
TGTGCCAGCAGTTTGTCAGGGAGTTCCTACGAGCAGTACTTC,CASSLSGSSYEQYF,TRBV6-2/TRBV6-3,.,TRBJ2-7,.
TGTGCCAGCACCGACGGCGCGGGAAACACCATATATTTT,CASTDGAGNTIYF,TRBV6-1,.,TRBJ1-3,.
TGCAGCGTTGGGGACAGCTACGAGCAGTACTTC,CSVGDSYEQYF,TRBV29-1,few,TRBJ2-7,TRBD1
TGCAGCGTTCTGGGCAGCACAGATACGCAGTATTTT,CSVLGSTDTQYF,TRBV29-1,.,TRBJ2-3,.
TGTGCCAGCAGCTTAGAGCCCCAGACACGGTACCTTACAGATACGCAGTATTTT,CASSLEPQTRYLTDTQYF,TRBV11-2,.,TRBJ2-3,.
TGTGCCAGCAGTTTATCAAGGGTTGGGACCGGGGAGCTGTTTTTT,CASSLSRVGTGELFF,TRBV27,few,TRBJ2-2,.
TGTGCCAGCAGCCCGAGGGGACAGGGTCCTAGCAATCAGCCCCAGCATTTT,CASSPRGQGPSNQPQHF,TRBV5-6,few,TRBJ1-5,TRBD1
TGTGCCACCAGTGACGTGGTTAGGACTACCTCCGATGAGCAGTTCTTC,CATSDVVRTTSDEQFF,TRBV24-1,.,TRBJ2-1,.
TGTGCCAGCAGTAAAGTTCCAAGGTTATCCTACAATGAGCAGTTCTTC,CASSKVPRLSYNEQFF,TRBV6-5,.,TRBJ2-1,.